The T cell receptor beta chain described here comes from a study of blood T cell repertoires in COVID-19 (dated by TCRdb to the early 2020s). Some background on the complete study: Samples covering the acute and convalescent phases of COVID-19 were provided by collaborators in the United States, Italy and Spain. The prospective study material was composed of cDNA or gDNA derived from T cells, B-cell-depleted T cells, or PBMCs. The sample metadata nearly always contained a de-identified subject ID, COVID-19 status, age in years and sex. The repertoires were released in a freely available public database intended as a resource for research on the immune response to SARS-CoV-2. HLA class I and class II types, where available, came from metadata supplied by the sample provider rather than from assay-based typing. The samples were drawn from the first 160 participants of the ongoing ImmuneRACE study and from 1,254 subjects provided by 6 global collaborators. The dataset comprised deeply sampled blood TCRbeta repertoires from subjects exposed to, actively infected with, or recovered from COVID-19.

Of note for this clone: Its antigen is not yet known. Per-base qualities were not stored, and no clone one base away is much larger.

The CDR3 sequence holds 16 residues, the cysteine and phenylalanine included. CDR3 DNA is the only sequence kept; it has 48 bases, read in frame from the first base. Sequences MNHEY (CDR1) and SVGAGI (CDR2) are obtained from the germline V gene. The trim is 4 bases for V and 0 bases for J, with a gap of 13 bases between the germline ends. Collaborating institutions collected whole blood in K2EDTA tubes following their own protocols. For TCRbeta analysis, collaborators shipped samples in one of three forms: frozen whole blood, isolated PBMCs, or DNA extracted from either of those sample types. TCRbeta CDR3 regions were amplified from genomic DNA using the immunoSEQ Assay, a bias-controlled multiplex PCR. The original methods were these. Nucleated cell counts per sample were estimated from amplification of reference gene primers within the assay. To quantify the absolute abundance of each unique TCRbeta CDR3 rearrangement, sequence reads were collapsed and filtered. Productive Simpson clonality was computed per sample as the square root of Simpson's diversity index over productive rearrangements. Entries here come from immuneACCESS through TCRdb and include only in-frame sequences with V and J called. Some clones fail to appear in such tables; in the studies checked, an unresolved V gene covers under half of the shortfall, and the cause of the remainder is unknown. The V and J calls and clone size are taken from that table; D and trimming were inferred from the DNA. The sample includes 210,000 or so clones, with around 85% observed a single time. The ten top clones hold 2.2% of the sample.

The investigation overall reported the following: The amount of clinical and demographic metadata varied by source and participant and was provided uncurated.

Material: peripheral blood. Rearrangement joined TRBV6-5 to TRBJ2-4, with a weak D call of TRBD2 (5 bases match). This clonotype originated in a woman in her forties or fifties with acute or convalescent COVID-19. Here the CDR3 is given as CASSLGAGLAKNIQYF. The DNA is as follows: TGTGCCAGCAGTTTGGGAGCAGGTTTAGCCAAAAACATTCAGTACTTC.